This T cell receptor (beta chain) is drawn from a study of T cell repertoires in cytomegalovirus infection. Study-wide context: Public signatures in TCR beta pointed to CMV infection and matching HLA type. Study conclusions and caveats: Cumulative frequency (of public TCR beta family members) identified carriers of CMV plus the relevant HLA. Across the ex vivo response, the dominant clonotypes were HLA-C-restricted CMV-specific TCR beta clonotypes.

TCRdb independently ran MiXCR on the reads; one entry per CDR3 protein. The sample records about 490,000 distinct CDR3 sequences, 15% to 20% being singletons. Concerning this clonotype: The antigen is not known.

The sequencing input was CD8+ T cells from PBMCs. This TCR was recovered from a human donor in good health (CMV status not recorded). Some clones in this sample may be carry-over from other donors' samples.

In DNA, the CDR3 is TGTGCCAGCAGCTTGGAACAGAACTATAACTATGGCTACACCTTC. It is translated as CASSLEQNYNYGYTF. This sequence joins TRBV5-5 and TRBJ1-2; D uncertain. Germline V gives CDR1 SGHKS, CDR2 YYEKEE (reference sequence). V lost 0 bases and J lost 1, with 10 bases in between. CDR3 length: 15 amino acids.